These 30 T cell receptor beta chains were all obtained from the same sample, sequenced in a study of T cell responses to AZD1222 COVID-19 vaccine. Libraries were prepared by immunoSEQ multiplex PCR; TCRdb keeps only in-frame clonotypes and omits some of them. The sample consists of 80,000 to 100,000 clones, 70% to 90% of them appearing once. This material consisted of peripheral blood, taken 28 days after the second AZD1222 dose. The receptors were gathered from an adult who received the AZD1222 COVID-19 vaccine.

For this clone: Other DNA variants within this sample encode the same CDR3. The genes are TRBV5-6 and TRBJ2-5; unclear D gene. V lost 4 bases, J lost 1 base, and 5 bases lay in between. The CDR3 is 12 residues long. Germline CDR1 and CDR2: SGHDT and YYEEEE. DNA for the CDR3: TGTGCCAGCAGCCTTGTCCAAGAGACCCAGTACTTC. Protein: CASSLVQETQYF.

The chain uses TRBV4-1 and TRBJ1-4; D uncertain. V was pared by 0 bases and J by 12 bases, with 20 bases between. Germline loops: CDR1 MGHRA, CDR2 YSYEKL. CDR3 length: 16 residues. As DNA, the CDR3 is TGCGCCAGCAGCCAAGAGGCACGGAGGACTCTCGTGGAACTGTTTTTT. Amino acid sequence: CASSQEARRTLVELFF.

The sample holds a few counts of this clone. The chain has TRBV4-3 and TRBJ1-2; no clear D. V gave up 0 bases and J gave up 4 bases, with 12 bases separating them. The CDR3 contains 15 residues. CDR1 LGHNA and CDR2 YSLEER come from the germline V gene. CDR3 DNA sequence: TGCGCCAGCAGCCAAGATTGGTACGGGGTCTATGGCTACACCTTC. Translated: CASSQDWYGVYGYTF.

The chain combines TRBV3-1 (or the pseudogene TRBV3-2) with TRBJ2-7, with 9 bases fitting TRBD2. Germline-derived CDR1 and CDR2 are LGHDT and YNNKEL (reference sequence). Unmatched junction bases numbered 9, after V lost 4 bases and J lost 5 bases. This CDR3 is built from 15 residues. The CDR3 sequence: CASSPGVAGENEQYF. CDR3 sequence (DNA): TGTGCCAGCAGCCCGGGCGTAGCGGGAGAAAACGAGCAGTACTTC.

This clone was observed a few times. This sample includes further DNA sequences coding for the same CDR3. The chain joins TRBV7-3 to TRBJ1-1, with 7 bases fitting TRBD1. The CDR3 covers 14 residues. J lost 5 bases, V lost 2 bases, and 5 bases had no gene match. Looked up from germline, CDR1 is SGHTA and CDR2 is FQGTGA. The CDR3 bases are TGTGCCAGCAGCTTATCAGGGGGAGGAACTGAAGCTTTCTTT. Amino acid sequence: CASSLSGGGTEAFF.

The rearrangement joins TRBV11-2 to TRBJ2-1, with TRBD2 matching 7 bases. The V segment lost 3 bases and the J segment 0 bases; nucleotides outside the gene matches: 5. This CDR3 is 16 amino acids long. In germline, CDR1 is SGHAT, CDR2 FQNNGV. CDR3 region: CASSFGGESSYNEQFF. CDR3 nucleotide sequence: TGTGCCAGCAGCTTTGGGGGGGAAAGCTCCTACAATGAGCAGTTCTTC.

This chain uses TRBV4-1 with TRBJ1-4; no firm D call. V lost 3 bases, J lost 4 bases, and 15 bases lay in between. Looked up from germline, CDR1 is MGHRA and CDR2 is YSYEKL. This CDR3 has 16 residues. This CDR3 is CASSQGDTLGNEKLFF. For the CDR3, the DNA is TGCGCCAGCAGCCAGGGTGACACCCTGGGTAATGAAAAACTGTTTTTT.

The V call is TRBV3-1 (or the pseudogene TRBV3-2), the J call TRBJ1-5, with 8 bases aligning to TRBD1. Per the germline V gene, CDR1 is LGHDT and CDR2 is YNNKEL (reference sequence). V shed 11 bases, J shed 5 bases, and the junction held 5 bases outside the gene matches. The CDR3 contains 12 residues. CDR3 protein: CACGQGYQPQHF. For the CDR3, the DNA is TGTGCCTGTGGACAGGGTTATCAGCCCCAGCATTTT.

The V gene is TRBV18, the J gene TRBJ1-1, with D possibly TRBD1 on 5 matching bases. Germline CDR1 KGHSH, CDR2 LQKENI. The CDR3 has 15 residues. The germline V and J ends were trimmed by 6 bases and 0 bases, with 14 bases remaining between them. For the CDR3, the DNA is TGTGCCAGCTCTCCCGGGACGGCCATGAACACTGAAGCTTTCTTT. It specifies CASSPGTAMNTEAFF.

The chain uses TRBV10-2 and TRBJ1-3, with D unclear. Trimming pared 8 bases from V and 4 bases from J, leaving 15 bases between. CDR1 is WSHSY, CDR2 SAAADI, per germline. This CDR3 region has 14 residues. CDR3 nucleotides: TGCGCCAGCGCCGGAGGGATTGCAGGAAACACCATATATTTT. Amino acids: CASAGGIAGNTIYF.

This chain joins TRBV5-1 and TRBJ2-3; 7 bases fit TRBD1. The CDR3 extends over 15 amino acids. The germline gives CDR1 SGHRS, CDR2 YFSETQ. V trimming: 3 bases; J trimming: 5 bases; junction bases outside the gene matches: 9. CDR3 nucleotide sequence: TGCGCCAGCAGCTCGGACAGGCCACGCATAGATACGCAGTATTTT. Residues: CASSSDRPRIDTQYF.

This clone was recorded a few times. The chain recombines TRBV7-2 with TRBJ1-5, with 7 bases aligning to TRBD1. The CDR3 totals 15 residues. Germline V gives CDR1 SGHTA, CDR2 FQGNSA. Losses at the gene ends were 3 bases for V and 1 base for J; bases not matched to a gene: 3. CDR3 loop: CASSFMGQSNQPQHF. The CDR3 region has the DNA TGTGCCAGCAGCTTCATGGGACAGAGCAATCAGCCCCAGCATTTT.

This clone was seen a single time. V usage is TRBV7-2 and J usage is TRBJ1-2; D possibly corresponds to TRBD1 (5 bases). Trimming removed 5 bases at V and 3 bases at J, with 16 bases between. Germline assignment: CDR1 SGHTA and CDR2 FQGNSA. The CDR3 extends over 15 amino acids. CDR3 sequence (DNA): TGTGCCAGCAGCCCCGGGCTAGGGGTTCACTATGGCTACACCTTC. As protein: CASSPGLGVHYGYTF.

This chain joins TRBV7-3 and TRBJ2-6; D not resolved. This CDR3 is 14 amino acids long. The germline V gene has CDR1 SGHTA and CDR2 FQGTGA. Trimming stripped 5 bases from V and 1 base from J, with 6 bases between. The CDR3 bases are TGTGCCAGCAGCCTGACTTCTGGGGCCAACGTCCTGACTTTC. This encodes CASSLTSGANVLTF.

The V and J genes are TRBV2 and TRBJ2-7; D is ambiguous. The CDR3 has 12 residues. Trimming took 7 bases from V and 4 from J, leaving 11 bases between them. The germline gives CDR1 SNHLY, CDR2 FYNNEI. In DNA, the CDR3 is TGTGCCAGCATCTTCATGGGGTACGAGCAGTACTTC. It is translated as CASIFMGYEQYF.

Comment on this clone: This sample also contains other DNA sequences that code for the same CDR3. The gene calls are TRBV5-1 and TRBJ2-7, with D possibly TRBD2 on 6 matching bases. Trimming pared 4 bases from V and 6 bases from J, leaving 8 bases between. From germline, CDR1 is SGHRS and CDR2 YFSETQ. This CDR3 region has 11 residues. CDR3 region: CASSLGGEQYF. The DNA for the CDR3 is TGCGCCAGCAGCCTCGGGGGCGAGCAGTACTTC.

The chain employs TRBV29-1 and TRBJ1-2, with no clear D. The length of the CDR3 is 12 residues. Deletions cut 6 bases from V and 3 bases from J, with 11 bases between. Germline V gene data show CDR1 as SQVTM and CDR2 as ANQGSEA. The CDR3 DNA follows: TGCAGCGTGTCCGGGCCCCACTATGGCTACACCTTC. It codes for CSVSGPHYGYTF.

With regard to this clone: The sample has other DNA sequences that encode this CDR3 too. CDR3 sequence reads: CAWSVSGGTEAFF. The CDR3 region has the DNA TGTGCCTGGAGTGTTAGTGGAGGCACTGAAGCTTTCTTT. The rearrangement links TRBV30 to TRBJ1-1; D is unresolved. Trimming took 0 bases from V and 4 from J, leaving 9 bases between them. This CDR3 spans 13 amino acids. CDR1 is GTSNPN, CDR2 SVGIG, per germline (reference sequence).

CDR3 sequence reads: CASSRDRSTDTQYF. The CDR3 coding sequence is TGCGCCAGCAGCCGGGACAGGAGCACAGATACGCAGTATTTT. The V and J genes are TRBV5-1 and TRBJ2-3; 8 bases map to TRBD1. From germline, CDR1 is SGHRS and CDR2 YFSETQ. The V segment lost 4 bases and the J segment 0 bases; nucleotides outside the gene matches: 1. The CDR3 contains 14 residues.

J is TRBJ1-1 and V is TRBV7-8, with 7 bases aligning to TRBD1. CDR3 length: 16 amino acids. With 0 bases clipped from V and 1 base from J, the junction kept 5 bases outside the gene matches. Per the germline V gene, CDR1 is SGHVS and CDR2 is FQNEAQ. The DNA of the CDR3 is TGTGCCAGCAGCTTAGCGGGGGGACAGCCGAACACTGAAGCTTTCTTT. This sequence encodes CASSLAGGQPNTEAFF. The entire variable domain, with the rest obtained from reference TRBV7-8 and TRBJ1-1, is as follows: GAGVSQSPRYKVAKRGQDVALRCDPISGHVSLFWYQQALGQGPEFLTYFQNEAQLDKSGLPSDRFFAERPEGSVSTLKIQRTQQEDSAVYLCASSLAGGQPNTEAFFGQGTRLTVV.

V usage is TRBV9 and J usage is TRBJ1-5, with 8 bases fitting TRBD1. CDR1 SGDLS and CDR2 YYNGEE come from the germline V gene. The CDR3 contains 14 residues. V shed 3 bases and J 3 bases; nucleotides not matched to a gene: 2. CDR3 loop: CASSGGQDNQPQHF. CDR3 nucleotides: TGTGCCAGCAGCGGGGGACAGGACAATCAGCCCCAGCATTTT.

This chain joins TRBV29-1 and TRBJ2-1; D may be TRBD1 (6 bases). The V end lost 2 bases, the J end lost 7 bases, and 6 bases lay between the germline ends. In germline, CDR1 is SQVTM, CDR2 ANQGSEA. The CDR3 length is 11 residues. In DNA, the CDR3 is TGCAGCGTTGAAAGGGGGAATGAGCAGTTCTTC. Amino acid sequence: CSVERGNEQFF.

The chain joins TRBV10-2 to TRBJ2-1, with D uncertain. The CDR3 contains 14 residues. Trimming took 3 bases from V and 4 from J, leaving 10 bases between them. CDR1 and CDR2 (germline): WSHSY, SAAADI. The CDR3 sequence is CASSEEREYNEQFF. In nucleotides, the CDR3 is TGCGCCAGCAGTGAAGAAAGAGAATACAATGAGCAGTTCTTC.

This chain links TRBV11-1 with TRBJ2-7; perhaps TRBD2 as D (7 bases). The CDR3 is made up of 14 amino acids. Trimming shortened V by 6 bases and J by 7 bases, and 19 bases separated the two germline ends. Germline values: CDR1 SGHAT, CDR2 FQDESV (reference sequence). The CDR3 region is CASSYTGGSLEQYF. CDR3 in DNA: TGTGCCAGCAGTTACACGGGGGGCTCTCTAGAGCAGTACTTC. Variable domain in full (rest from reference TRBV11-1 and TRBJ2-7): EAEVAQSPRYKITEKSQAVAFWCDPISGHATLYWYRQILGQGPELLVQFQDESVVDDSQLPKDRFSAERLKGVDSTLKIQPAELGDSAMYLCASSYTGGSLEQYFGPGTRLTVT.

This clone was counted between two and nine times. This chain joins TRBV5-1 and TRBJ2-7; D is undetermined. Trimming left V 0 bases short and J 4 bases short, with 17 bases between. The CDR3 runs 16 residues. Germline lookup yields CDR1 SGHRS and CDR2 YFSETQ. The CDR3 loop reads CASSLAVRASRYEQYF. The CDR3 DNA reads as TGCGCCAGCAGCTTGGCCGTCCGGGCCAGCCGGTACGAGCAGTACTTC.

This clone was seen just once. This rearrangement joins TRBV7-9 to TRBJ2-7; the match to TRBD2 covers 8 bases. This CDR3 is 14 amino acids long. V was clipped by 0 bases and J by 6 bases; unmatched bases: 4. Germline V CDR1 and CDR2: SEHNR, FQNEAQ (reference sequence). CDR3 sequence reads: CASSLAGTSGEQYF. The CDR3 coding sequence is TGTGCCAGCAGCTTAGCCGGGACTAGTGGCGAGCAGTACTTC.

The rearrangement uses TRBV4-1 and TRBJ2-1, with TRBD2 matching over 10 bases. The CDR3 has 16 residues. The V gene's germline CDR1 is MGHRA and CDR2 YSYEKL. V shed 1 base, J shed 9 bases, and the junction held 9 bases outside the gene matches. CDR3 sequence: CASSQAKRGGGGEQFF. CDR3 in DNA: TGCGCCAGCAGCCAAGCCAAGCGGGGGGGAGGCGGTGAGCAGTTCTTC.

The CDR3 region is CASSLFGVTNTEAFF. Here the CDR3 DNA reads TGTGCCAGCAGTTTATTCGGGGTAACGAACACTGAAGCTTTCTTT. This chain connects TRBV28 to TRBJ1-1; unclear D gene. CDR1 is MDHEN, CDR2 SYDVKM, per germline. V was cut by 1 base and J by 1 base, with 10 bases left in between. The CDR3 covers 15 residues.

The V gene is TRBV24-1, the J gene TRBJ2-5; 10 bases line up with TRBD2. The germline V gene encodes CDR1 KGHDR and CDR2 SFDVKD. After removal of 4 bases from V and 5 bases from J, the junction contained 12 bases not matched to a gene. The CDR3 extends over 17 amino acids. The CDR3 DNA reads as TGTGCCACCAGTGAATCGCTAGCGGGAGAAGGTTCGGAGACCCAGTACTTC. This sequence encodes CATSESLAGEGSETQYF.

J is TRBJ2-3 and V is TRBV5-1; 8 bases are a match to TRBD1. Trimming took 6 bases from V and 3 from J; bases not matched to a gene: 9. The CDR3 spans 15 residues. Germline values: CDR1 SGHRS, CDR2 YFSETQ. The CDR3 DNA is TGCGCCAGCACACCTCGACAGGGGAAGACAGATACGCAGTATTTT. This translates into CASTPRQGKTDTQYF.